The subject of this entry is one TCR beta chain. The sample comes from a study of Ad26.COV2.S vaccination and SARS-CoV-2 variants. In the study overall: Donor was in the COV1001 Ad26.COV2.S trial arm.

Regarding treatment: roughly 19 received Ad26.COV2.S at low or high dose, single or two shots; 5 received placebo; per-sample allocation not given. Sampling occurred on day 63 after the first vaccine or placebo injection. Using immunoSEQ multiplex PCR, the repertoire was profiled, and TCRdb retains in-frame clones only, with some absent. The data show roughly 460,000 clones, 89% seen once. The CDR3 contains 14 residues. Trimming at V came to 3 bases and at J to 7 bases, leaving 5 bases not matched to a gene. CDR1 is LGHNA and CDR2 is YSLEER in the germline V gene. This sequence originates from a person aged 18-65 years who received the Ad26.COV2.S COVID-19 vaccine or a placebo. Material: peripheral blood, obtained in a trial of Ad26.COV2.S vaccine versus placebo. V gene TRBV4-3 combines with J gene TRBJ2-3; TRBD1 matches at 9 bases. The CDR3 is CASSQTGGMNTQYF. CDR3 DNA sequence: TGCGCCAGCAGCCAGACAGGGGGGATGAATACGCAGTATTTT.